Included here is one T cell receptor (beta chain) sequence, with context. Seattle-derived patients entered the study during active infection and were followed longitudinally. This sample is part of a study of blood T cell repertoires in COVID-19. For the study at large: The study drew acute and convalescent COVID-19 samples from the United States, Italy and Spain. In each case, the material was cDNA or gDNA derived from T cells, B-cell-depleted T cells, or PBMCs.

V trimming: 0 bases; J trimming: 0 bases; junction bases outside the gene matches: 3. The CDR3 has 16 amino acids. CDR1 SGHNT and CDR2 YYREEE come from the germline V gene (reference sequence). This table comes from immunoSEQ multiplex PCR, and its TCRdb copy is limited to in-frame clones, with some not included. The sample records 150,000 to 200,000 clones, 81% being singletons. The receptor's source is a woman aged 40 to 49 with COVID-19, enrolled during active disease. The sample was peripheral blood. J is TRBJ2-5 and V is TRBV5-4, with TRBD2 matching over 9 bases. In DNA, the CDR3 is TGTGCCAGCAGCTTGGGGGCGGGGGGGTACCAAGAGACCCAGTACTTC. It is translated as CASSLGAGGYQETQYF.